This paragraph covers one TCR beta chain sequence. These data are taken from a study of blood T cell repertoires in COVID-19. Study-wide context: Acute-phase and convalescent COVID-19 samples originated in the United States, Italy and Spain. In each case, the material was cDNA or gDNA derived from T cells, B-cell-depleted T cells, or PBMCs.

The CDR3 spans 15 residues. The germline gives CDR1 SEHNR, CDR2 FQNEAQ (reference sequence). The trim removed 0 bases at V and 7 bases at J, leaving 7 bases unmatched. Sequencing used immunoSEQ multiplex PCR; TCRdb keeps in-frame clones, though not all of them. The data contain about 140,000 clones, over 65% of them singletons. The chain couples TRBV7-9 to TRBJ2-7; TRBD1 matches at 9 bases. Sequenced input: peripheral blood. The receptor's source is an elderly woman with active or convalescent COVID-19. The CDR3: CASSLASGQGQEQYF. CDR3 nucleotides: TGTGCCAGCAGCTTAGCTTCGGGACAGGGCCAGGAGCAGTACTTC.